These 5 T cell receptor beta chains were all obtained from the same sample, sequenced in a study of blood T cell repertoires in COVID-19. Using immunoSEQ multiplex PCR, the repertoire was profiled, and TCRdb retains in-frame clones only, with some absent. This table has about 200,000 clones, around 88% appearing once. The specimen was PBMCs or T cells enriched from blood (not recorded which). Source of these receptors: a man aged 35-49 years with acute COVID-19.

This clone appeared a single time. The chain links TRBV29-1 to TRBJ2-5; D is unclear. The CDR3 extends over 11 amino acids. The V gene lost 8 bases and the J gene lost 5 bases, with 12 bases spanning the gap. Germline loops: CDR1 SQVTM, CDR2 ANQGSEA. This CDR3 is CSSSTGETQYF. In nucleotides, the CDR3 is TGCAGCTCCTCGACTGGGGAGACCCAGTACTTC.

The rearrangement joins TRBV19 to TRBJ2-3; D is perhaps TRBD2 (6 bases). V lost 5 bases, J lost 1 base, and 22 bases lay in between. The germline V gene encodes CDR1 LNHDA and CDR2 SQIVND (reference sequence). The CDR3 is made up of 18 amino acids. The CDR3 is CASSPLGSSRRGTDTQYF. The CDR3 DNA reads as TGTGCCAGTAGTCCCCTCGGGAGTTCCCGGCGGGGCACAGATACGCAGTATTTT.

The chain employs TRBV5-1 and TRBJ2-1; TRBD1 is a possible D gene (6 bases). The CDR3 totals 16 residues. The germline V and J ends were trimmed by 4 bases and 0 bases, with 14 bases remaining between them. Germline V gene data show CDR1 as SGHRS and CDR2 as YFSETQ. CDR3 region: CASSGHLTGSYNEQFF. The CDR3 coding sequence is TGCGCCAGCAGCGGTCACCTGACAGGCTCCTACAATGAGCAGTTCTTC.

The CDR3 reads CASSPRAGVADTQYF. The CDR3 DNA reads as TGTGCCAGCAGCCCTAGGGCCGGGGTTGCAGATACGCAGTATTTT. This chain links TRBV6-6 with TRBJ2-3; a possible D gene is TRBD2 (5 bases). Deletions cut 6 bases from V and 4 bases from J, with 17 bases between. Germline values: CDR1 MNHNY, CDR2 SVGAGI (reference sequence). The CDR3 runs to 15 residues.

Concerning this clone itself: Other nucleotide sequences in the sample specify the same CDR3. V is TRBV19 and J is TRBJ2-2; TRBD1 agrees at 7 bases. The CDR3 consists of 13 residues. Germline assignment: CDR1 LNHDA and CDR2 SQIVND (reference sequence). V lost 9 bases to trimming and J lost 2 bases; unmatched junction nucleotides: 3. The CDR3 DNA follows: TGTGCCAGCCGGGACAGTAACACCGGGGAGCTGTTTTTT. It encodes CASRDSNTGELFF.